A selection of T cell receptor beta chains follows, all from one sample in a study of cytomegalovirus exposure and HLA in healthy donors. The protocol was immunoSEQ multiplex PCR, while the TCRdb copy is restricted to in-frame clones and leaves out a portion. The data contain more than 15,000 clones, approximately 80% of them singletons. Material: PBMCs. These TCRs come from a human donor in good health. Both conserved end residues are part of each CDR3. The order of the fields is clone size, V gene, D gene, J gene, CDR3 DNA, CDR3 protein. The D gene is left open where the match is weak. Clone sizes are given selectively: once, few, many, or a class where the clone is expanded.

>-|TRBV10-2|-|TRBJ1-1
TGCGCCAGCAGTGGCGGCGTTATGAACACTGAAGCTTTCTTT
CASSGGVMNTEAFF
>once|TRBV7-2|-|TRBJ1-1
TGTGCCAGCAGCTTATCCCAGAACACTGAAGCTTTCTTT
CASSLSQNTEAFF
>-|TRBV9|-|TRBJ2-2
TGTGCCAGCAGCCCAGCGAGGGAAAACACCGGGGAGCTGTTTTTT
CASSPARENTGELFF
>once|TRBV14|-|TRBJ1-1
TGTGCCAGCAGCCAAGTCCCCGGGAACACTGAAGCTTTCTTT
CASSQVPGNTEAFF
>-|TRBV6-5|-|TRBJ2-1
TGTGCCAGCAGCCAAGTGCCGGGGAGCTACAATGAGCAGTTCTTC
CASSQVPGSYNEQFF
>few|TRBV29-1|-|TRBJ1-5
TGCAGCGTTGGGGACATCAATCAGCCCCAGCATTTT
CSVGDINQPQHF
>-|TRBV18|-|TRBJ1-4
TGTGCCAGCTCACCACCCGGTATCAATGAAAAACTGTTTTTT
CASSPPGINEKLFF
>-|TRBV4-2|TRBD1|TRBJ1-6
TGTGCCAGCAGCCAGGACAGGGAAACGCATTCACCCCTCCACTTT
CASSQDRETHSPLHF
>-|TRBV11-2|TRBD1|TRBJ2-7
TGTGCCAGCAGCGCCGCTCAAGCCCCGGGACAGGGTTTCTACGAGCAGTACTTC
CASSAAQAPGQGFYEQYF
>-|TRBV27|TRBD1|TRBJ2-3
TGTGCCAGCAGTCCCTATGACAGGGCAGATACGCAGTATTTT
CASSPYDRADTQYF
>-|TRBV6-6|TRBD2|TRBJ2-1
TGTGCCAGCAGGCAACCGACTAGCGGGGATGAGCAGTTCTTC
CASRQPTSGDEQFF
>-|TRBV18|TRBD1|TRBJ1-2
TGTGCCAGCTCATCGGACAGGGGGCAAGGCTACACCTTC
CASSSDRGQGYTF
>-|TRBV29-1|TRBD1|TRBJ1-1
TGCAGCGTTTGGGGACAGATGAACACTGAAGCTTTCTTT
CSVWGQMNTEAFF
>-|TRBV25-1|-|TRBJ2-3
TGTGCCAGCAGTAACCCCCCTAGCGATACGCAGTATTTT
CASSNPPSDTQYF
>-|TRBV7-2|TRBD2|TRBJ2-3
TGTGCCAGCAGCTCACTAGCGGTGAGCACAGATACGCAGTATTTT
CASSSLAVSTDTQYF
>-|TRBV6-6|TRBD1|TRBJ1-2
TGTGCCAGCAGTAACGGACAGGGCACCTATGGCTACACCTTC
CASSNGQGTYGYTF